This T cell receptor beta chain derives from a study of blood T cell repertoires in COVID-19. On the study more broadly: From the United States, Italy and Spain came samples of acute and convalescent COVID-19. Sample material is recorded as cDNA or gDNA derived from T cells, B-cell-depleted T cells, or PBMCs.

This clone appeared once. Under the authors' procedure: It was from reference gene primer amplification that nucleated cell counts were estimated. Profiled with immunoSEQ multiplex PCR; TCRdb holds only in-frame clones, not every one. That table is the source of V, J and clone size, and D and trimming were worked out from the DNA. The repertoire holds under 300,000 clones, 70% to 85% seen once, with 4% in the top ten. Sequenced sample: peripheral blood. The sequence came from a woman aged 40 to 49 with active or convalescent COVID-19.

The CDR3 bases are TGTGCCAGCAGCCATCTAGCGGGGGGGGGCACAGATACGCAGTATTTT. This encodes CASSHLAGGGTDTQYF. The chain links TRBV4-2 to TRBJ2-3, with 12 nucleotides matching TRBD2. This CDR3 has 16 residues. With V trimmed by 3 bases and J by 1 base, 2 bases remained unmatched. From germline, CDR1 is LGHNA and CDR2 YNFKEQ.